This TCR beta chain was profiled in a study of blood T cell repertoires in COVID-19. Sequencing was performed with immunoSEQ multiplex PCR; in TCRdb, only in-frame clones are kept and a portion is missing. The sample lists about 140,000 clones; 86% were seen once. V was shortened by 1 base and J by 5 bases, with 9 bases between the two germline ends. This CDR3 region has 14 residues. CDR1 MNHNS and CDR2 SASEGT come from the germline V gene. J is TRBJ1-5 and V is TRBV6-1; D call uncertain. This TCR derives from a woman aged 60-70 years with acute or convalescent COVID-19. The sample taken for sequencing was peripheral blood. CDR3 loop: CASSEVQRDQPQHF. The CDR3 region has the DNA TGTGCCAGCAGTGAAGTACAGCGGGATCAGCCCCAGCATTTT.